This T cell receptor (beta chain) was recorded in a study of shared clonotypes between healthy human individuals. Overall study results and limits: Clonotype sharing among donors likely depends on sequencing depth. Tissues were not sampled, only blood, and their repertoires likely differ.

The study drew its donors from healthy HIV-negative adults without recent acute infections or vaccinations. About this clone: Antigen unknown.

The authors' processing: ImmunoSEQ junction-only sequences lacked quality scores, so their filtering differed. Here immunoSEQ multiplex PCR was the method, and the copy in TCRdb shows in-frame clones only, minus some. V and J calls and clone size are given by that table; D and trimming were obtained from the DNA. The table records roughly 2.2 million clones, about 90% of them present only once. Germline loops: CDR1 MGHRA, CDR2 YSYEKL. The V end lost 1 base, the J end lost 8 bases, and 14 bases lay between the germline ends. This CDR3 is 15 amino acids long. Material for sequencing was naive CD4+ T cells from PBMCs. The subset was: CD45RA+ positively selected. The V and J genes are TRBV4-1 and TRBJ1-4; no definite D call. The receptor comes from a man between 18 and 29 years old in good health. Some clones in this sample may be carry-over from other donors' samples. The CDR3 is CASSQVVTAVEKLFF. The CDR3 DNA follows: TGCGCCAGCAGCCAAGTGGTTACGGCAGTAGAAAAACTGTTTTTT.